This T cell receptor beta chain derives from a study of T cells in Graves' hyperthyroidism and ophthalmopathy. The CDR3 extends over 15 amino acids. Trimming left V 5 bases short and J 2 bases short, with 13 bases between. Germline lookup yields CDR1 SGHVS and CDR2 FNYEAQ. The source material, RNA transcripts, was used to amplify TCR beta CDR3 regions. First-round RT-PCR of the TCR CDR3 relied on the HTBI primer set. TCRdb redid the calling of the multiplex PCR reads with MiXCR, one entry per CDR3 protein. Here the sample spans over 450,000 distinct CDR3 sequences, 17% being singletons. This clonotype was seen repeatedly, ten times or more.

The chain links TRBV7-6 to TRBJ2-1; a weak D match, TRBD1 (6 bases). This TCR was recovered from a woman under 30 with Graves' ophthalmopathy. Input material: blood. This chain's CDR3 is CASSHGTPPYNEQFF. The CDR3, as DNA: TGTGCCAGCAGCCACGGGACACCACCCTACAATGAGCAGTTCTTC. The full variable domain, rest sourced from reference TRBV7-6 and TRBJ2-1, is GAGVSQSPRYKVTKRGQDVALRCDPISGHVSLYWYRQALGQGPEFLTYFNYEAQQDKSGLPNDRFSAERPEGSISTLTIQRTEQRDSAMYRCASSHGTPPYNEQFFGPGTRLTVL.